This entry features one TCR beta chain sequence. Its matching antigen is unknown. Sequencing used immunoSEQ multiplex PCR; TCRdb keeps in-frame clones, though not all of them. This table has tens of thousands of clones, approximately 88% appearing once. The sample belongs to a study of T cell responses to AZD1222 COVID-19 vaccine. Points from the study as a whole: There were mostly white British donors and more females than males, and clonal diversity was possibly underestimated.

Sequences were derived from peripheral blood, sampled 28 days after the second AZD1222 dose. This receptor was obtained from an adult who received the AZD1222 COVID-19 vaccine.

CDR3 DNA sequence: TGTGCCAGTAGTATTGGTCAGAGTGGGGGAGGCTACACCTTC. Residues: CASSIGQSGGGYTF. The V gene is TRBV19, the J gene TRBJ1-2; TRBD1 is a possible D gene (5 bases). The ends were cut back, 3 bases at V and 8 bases at J, with 16 bases in the middle. The CDR3 spans 14 residues. Germline CDR1 and CDR2: LNHDA and SQIVND (reference sequence).